This TCR beta chain was sequenced in a study of CD8+ T cells in alopecia areata. Study-wide context: At a dose of 5 to 10 mg twice daily, oral tofacitinib was given to treated patients.

Sequencing relied on a cDNA template that was reverse transcribed from extracted RNA. Measured with immunoSEQ multiplex PCR; TCRdb has only the in-frame clones, and not every one. This repertoire shows some 180,000 clones, about half found once; its top ten account for around 10%. CDR1 and CDR2 from the germline V gene are GTSNPN and SVGIG (reference sequence). V dropped 0 bases and J dropped 2 bases, with 10 bases sitting between them. The CDR3 consists of 14 residues. Documented treatment: oral pan-JAK inhibitor, 5-10 mg twice daily. From alopecia areata patients, lesional scalp punch biopsies and peripheral blood were collected. CD4+ and CD8+ T cells were sorted from PBMCs.

This TCR came from a human donor with alopecia areata. V is TRBV30 and J is TRBJ1-2; D gene unclear. The sample was CD8+ T cells sorted from blood, taken at week 52, from a patient treated with tofacitinib. The CDR3 region is CAWSVFGENYGYTF. The CDR3 DNA reads TGTGCCTGGAGTGTATTTGGGGAAAACTATGGCTACACCTTC.